The entry that follows covers one T cell receptor (beta chain) sequence. The source of the sample is a study of Ad26.COV2.S vaccination and SARS-CoV-2 variants. Trimming shortened V by 5 bases and J by 4 bases, and 5 bases separated the two germline ends. Germline values: CDR1 SGHDT, CDR2 YYEEEE. This CDR3 is built from 11 residues. Regarding treatment: roughly 20 received Ad26.COV2.S at low or high dose, single or two shots; roughly five received placebo; per-sample allocation not given. Specimen acquisition occurred on day 63 following the initial vaccine or placebo injection. Produced via immunoSEQ multiplex PCR; TCRdb's table is partial and in-frame only. This table holds 400,000 to 450,000 clones, roughly 90% found once.

Sequencing was performed on peripheral blood, taken in a trial of Ad26.COV2.S vaccine versus placebo. The rearrangement links TRBV5-6 to TRBJ2-3; unclear D gene. The receptor was isolated from a person aged 18-65 years who received the Ad26.COV2.S COVID-19 vaccine or a placebo. The chain's CDR3 is CASSIADTQYF. The CDR3, as DNA: TGTGCCAGCAGTATAGCAGATACGCAGTATTTT.